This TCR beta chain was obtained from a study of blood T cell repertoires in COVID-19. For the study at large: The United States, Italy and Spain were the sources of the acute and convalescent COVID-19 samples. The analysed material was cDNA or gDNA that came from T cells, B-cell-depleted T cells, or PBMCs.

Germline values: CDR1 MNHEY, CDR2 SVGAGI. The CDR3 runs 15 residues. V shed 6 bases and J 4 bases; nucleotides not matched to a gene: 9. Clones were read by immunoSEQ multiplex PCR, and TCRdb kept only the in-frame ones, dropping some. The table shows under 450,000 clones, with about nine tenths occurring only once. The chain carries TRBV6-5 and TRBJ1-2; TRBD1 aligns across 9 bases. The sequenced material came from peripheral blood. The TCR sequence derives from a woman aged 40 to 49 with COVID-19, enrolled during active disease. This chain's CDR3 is CASRGGQGHFYGYTF. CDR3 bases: TGTGCCAGCAGGGGGGGACAGGGACATTTCTATGGCTACACCTTC.